This T cell receptor (beta chain) was identified during a study of T cell responses to AZD1222 COVID-19 vaccine. Overall study findings and caveats: Baseline serostatus was positive in only six or seven AZD1222 recipients. Two AZD1222 administrations were followed by greater Spike-specific TCR breadth and depth. Researchers took repertoire samples only after the peak T cell response had come. The donor group comprised mostly white British people and more females; the analysis possibly underestimated clonal diversity.

Here immunoSEQ multiplex PCR was the method, and the copy in TCRdb shows in-frame clones only, minus some. The sample consists of over 75,000 clones, approximately 90% of them appearing once. This clone was observed once. The antigen remains unidentified. Germline-derived CDR1 and CDR2 are SEHNR and FQNEAQ (reference sequence). The CDR3 consists of 14 residues. Trimming pared 5 bases from V and 4 bases from J, leaving 14 bases between. The receptor's source is an adult in good health. The chain carries TRBV7-9 and TRBJ1-2; TRBD1 might be the D (6 bases). The sequences come from peripheral blood, collected on day 0 of AZD1222 vaccination. The CDR3 here is CASSRGDRIYGYTF. CDR3 bases: TGTGCCAGCAGCCGGGGCGACAGGATCTATGGCTACACCTTC.